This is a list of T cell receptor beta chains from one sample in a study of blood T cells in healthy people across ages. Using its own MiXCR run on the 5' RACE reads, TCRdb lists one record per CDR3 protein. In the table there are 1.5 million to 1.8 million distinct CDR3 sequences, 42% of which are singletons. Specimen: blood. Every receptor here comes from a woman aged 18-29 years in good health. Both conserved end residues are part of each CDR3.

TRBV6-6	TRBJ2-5	CASRYRGARETQYF
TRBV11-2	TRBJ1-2	CASSSLLRTGNTLYGYTF
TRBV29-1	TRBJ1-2	CSVVRQGLNYGYTF
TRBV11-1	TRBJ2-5	CASSLRQIQYF
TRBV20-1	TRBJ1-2	CSARDMSDYGYTF
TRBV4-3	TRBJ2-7	CASSRVGDTGNQQYF
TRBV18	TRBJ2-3	CASSRRDRLRSTDTQYF
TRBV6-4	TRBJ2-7	CASKAGTGYYEQYF
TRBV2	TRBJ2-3	CARTTGTAAPSTDTQYF
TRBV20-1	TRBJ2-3	CSASGGQGTDTQYF
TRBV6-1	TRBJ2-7	CASNRRSTYEQYF
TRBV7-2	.	CASSSPLRGGSNEQYF
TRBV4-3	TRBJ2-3	CASSQDFWDTQYF
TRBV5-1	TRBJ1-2	CASSLWNRATWYGYTF
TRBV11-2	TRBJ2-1	CASRELGSNEQFF
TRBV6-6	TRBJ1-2	CASSCSSGQGSGYTF
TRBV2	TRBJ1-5	CASRKRQGDGQPQHF
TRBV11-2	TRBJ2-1	CASTDSFGNEQFF
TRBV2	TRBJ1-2	CASSEEPPYGYTF
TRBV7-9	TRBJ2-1	CASSLADFLYEQFF
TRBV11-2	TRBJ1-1	CASSVFRGNTEAFF
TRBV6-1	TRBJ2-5	CASSEMAGSYNEQYF
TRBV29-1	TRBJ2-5	CSVARLAGAQETQYF
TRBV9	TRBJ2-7	CASSESGTNYHEQYF
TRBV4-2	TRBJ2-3	CASSQESSSPRTDTQYF
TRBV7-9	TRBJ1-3	CAIPQGAGNTIYF
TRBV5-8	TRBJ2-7	CASSSTQLYYEQYF
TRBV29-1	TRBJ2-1	CSVEEGYNEQFF
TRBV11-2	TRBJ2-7	CASSLALAYSEQYF
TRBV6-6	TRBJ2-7	CASSVGTALGYEQYF
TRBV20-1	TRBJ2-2	CSAVAAGEPAGELFF
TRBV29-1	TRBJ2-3	CSVEAAQRADTQYF
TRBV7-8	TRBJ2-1	CASSPLGGHSYNEQFF
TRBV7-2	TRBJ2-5	CASSLPPQETQYF
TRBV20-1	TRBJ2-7	CSASGLAGEVYEQYF
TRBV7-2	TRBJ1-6	CASSQLTGSSPLHF
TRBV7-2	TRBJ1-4	CASSFGAQGVCSEKLFF
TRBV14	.	CASSQLQGLSYEQYF
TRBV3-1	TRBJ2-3	CASSPSGRATDTQYF
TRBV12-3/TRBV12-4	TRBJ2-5	CASSLNRDQETQYF
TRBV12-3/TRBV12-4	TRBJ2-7	CASSHSPGNEQYF
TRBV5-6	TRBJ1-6	CASSPPHNNSPLHF
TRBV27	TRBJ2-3	CASSLPGWDTQYF
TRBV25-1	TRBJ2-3	CASIRDRTQYF
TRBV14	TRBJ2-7	CASSQDHGAIYEQYF
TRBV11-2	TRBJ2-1	CASSLEGLAPEQFF
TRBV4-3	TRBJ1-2	CASSQAQGGYGYTF
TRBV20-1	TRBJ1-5	CSARDMGGNQPQHF
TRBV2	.	CASHPGSSYNEQYF
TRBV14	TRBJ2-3	CASSPTRYTQYF
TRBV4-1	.	CASSHLLTSGRVHEQYF
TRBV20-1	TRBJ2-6	CSASQGAGANVLTF
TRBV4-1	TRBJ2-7	CASSPGDTGYEQYF
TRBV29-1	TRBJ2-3	CSVEKREGHPDTQYF
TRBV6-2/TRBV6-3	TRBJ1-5	CASSYSPGGKNQPQHF
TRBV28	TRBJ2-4	CASNLGGRGNIQYF
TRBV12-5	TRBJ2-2	CASGLVPGQLGTGELFF
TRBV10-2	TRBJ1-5	CASSEFSGGGQPQHF